Presented here are 21 T cell receptor beta chains from one specimen sequenced in a study of T cell responses to AZD1222 COVID-19 vaccine. TCRdb keeps only in-frame clones here, not all; method: immunoSEQ multiplex PCR. Found here are approximately 65,000 clones, 65% to 80% of them singletons; the top ten hold roughly an eighth. This specimen was peripheral blood, taken on day 0 of AZD1222 vaccination. These TCRs come from an adult in good health.

The V call is TRBV5-8, the J call TRBJ1-2; TRBD1 is a possible D gene (6 bases). V lost 5 bases to trimming and J lost 5 bases, with 16 bases between them. The CDR3 runs to 14 residues. Germline V gene lookup returns CDR1 SGHTS and CDR2 YDEGEE. The CDR3, as DNA: TGTGCCAGCAGACAGGGTTCCGCCTCTTATGGCTACACCTTC. It translates to CASRQGSASYGYTF.

The V gene is TRBV4-3, the J gene TRBJ1-5, with D possibly matching TRBD1 (6 bases). Germline lookup yields CDR1 LGHNA and CDR2 YSLEER. Trimming removed 0 bases from V and 5 bases from J, with 11 bases in between. The CDR3 loop spans 15 amino acids. For the CDR3, the DNA is TGCGCCAGCAGCCAAGACTACAGGGACCATCAGCCCCAGCATTTT. Translation: CASSQDYRDHQPQHF.

V gene TRBV5-1 combines with J gene TRBJ1-1; the D is unclear. Germline V lookup: CDR1 SGHRS, CDR2 YFSETQ. The V end was cut by 6 bases, the J end by 7 bases, with 10 bases between. The CDR3 extends over 11 amino acids. The CDR3 is CASTMGNEAFF. In DNA, the CDR3 is TGCGCCAGCACCATGGGGAATGAAGCTTTCTTT.

The V and J genes are TRBV5-1 and TRBJ2-3, with D maybe TRBD1 (6 bases). Germline CDR1 SGHRS, CDR2 YFSETQ. The V gene lost 2 bases and the J gene lost 4 bases, with 17 bases spanning the gap. This CDR3 has 16 residues. The DNA for the CDR3 is TGCGCCAGCAGCTTAGGGGGTGGATATTTGGCAGATACGCAGTATTTT. It codes for CASSLGGGYLADTQYF.

The V and J genes are TRBV28 and TRBJ2-5; D possibly corresponds to TRBD2 (5 bases). Germline V gene data show CDR1 as MDHEN and CDR2 as SYDVKM. The V and J ends lost 6 bases and 4 bases respectively, with 21 bases between them. This CDR3 is built from 16 residues. The chain's CDR3 is CASSQRVGGVGETQYF. The CDR3 nucleotides are TGTGCCAGCAGCCAAAGGGTAGGAGGAGTTGGAGAGACCCAGTACTTC.

The CDR3 loop is CASSKRTGSGELFF. For the CDR3, the DNA is TGTGCCAGCAGCAAACGGACAGGGTCCGGGGAGCTGTTTTTT. The rearrangement joins TRBV7-2 to TRBJ2-2, with TRBD1 matching over 8 bases. This CDR3 spans 14 amino acids. Germline assignment: CDR1 SGHTA and CDR2 FQGNSA. The V gene end was trimmed by 5 bases and the J gene end by 6 bases; junction bases not matched to a gene: 5.

This clone was seen a few times. The sample has other DNA sequences that encode this CDR3 too. CDR3 protein: CASSPGSSYEQYF. In DNA, the CDR3 is TGTGCCAGCAGCCCAGGGAGCTCCTACGAGCAGTACTTC. The gene calls are TRBV5-4 and TRBJ2-7; D possibly uses TRBD1 or TRBD2 (5 bases each). The CDR3 has 13 residues. Germline V CDR1 and CDR2: SGHNT, YYREEE (reference sequence). Trimming stripped 4 bases from V and 0 bases from J, with 8 bases between.

This chain links TRBV7-2 with TRBJ2-3; 7 bases map to TRBD2. Losses at the gene ends were 6 bases for V and 2 bases for J; bases not matched to a gene: 5. CDR1 SGHTA and CDR2 FQGNSA come from the germline V gene. CDR3 length equals 14 residues. This chain's CDR3 is CASRPSGATDTQYF. CDR3 sequence (DNA): TGTGCCAGCAGACCGAGCGGGGCCACAGATACGCAGTATTTT.

CDR3: CASSLGGIEAFF. For the CDR3, the DNA is TGTGCCAGCAGTTTGGGAGGGATCGAAGCTTTCTTT. The chain combines TRBV12-3 or TRBV12-4 with TRBJ1-1, with no clear D. This CDR3 contains 12 residues. V was shortened by 3 bases and J by 8 bases, with 10 bases between the two germline ends.

The chain recombines TRBV7-9 with TRBJ2-2; D gene uncertain. Germline V CDR1 and CDR2: SEHNR, FQNEAQ (reference sequence). With 5 bases removed from V and 6 bases from J, the gap between germline ends came to 16 bases. The CDR3 spans 15 residues. CDR3 bases: TGTGCCAGCAGCCCCTTTTCCATTGCACCCGGGGAGCTGTTTTTT. Its protein is CASSPFSIAPGELFF.

This chain connects TRBV4-3 to TRBJ2-7; the D gene is possibly TRBD1 (6 bases). Germline CDR1 reads LGHNA; CDR2 reads YSLEER. V lost 0 bases to trimming and J lost 2 bases, with 23 bases between them. The CDR3 length is 19 residues. CDR3 protein: CASSQDFGWTEMITYEQYF. CDR3 nucleotides: TGCGCCAGCAGCCAAGACTTCGGCTGGACAGAAATGATAACCTACGAGCAGTACTTC.

The chain employs TRBV6-2 or TRBV6-3 and TRBJ2-3, with D perhaps TRBD1 or TRBD2 (6 bases each). Germline loops: CDR1 MNHEY, CDR2 SVGEGT. There are 14 residues in the CDR3. V was shortened by 6 bases and J by 4 bases, with 14 bases between the two germline ends. The CDR3, as DNA: TGTGCCAGCAGCCTGTCCGGGGGCCCAGATACGCAGTATTTT. As protein: CASSLSGGPDTQYF.

V and J are TRBV5-1 and TRBJ1-1, with unresolved D. The CDR3 consists of 18 residues. CDR1 SGHRS and CDR2 YFSETQ come from the germline V gene. The ends were cut back, 3 bases at V and 3 bases at J, with 24 bases in the middle. The CDR3 bases are TGCGCCAGCAGCTCCCAAAATACCTTTCCGGGAACCGACACTGAAGCTTTCTTT. Protein product: CASSSQNTFPGTDTEAFF.

This chain connects TRBV5-4 to TRBJ1-2; D possibly corresponds to TRBD1 (6 bases). The CDR3 length is 13 residues. V was trimmed by 1 base and J by 4 bases, leaving 8 bases between them. Germline assignment: CDR1 SGHNT and CDR2 YYREEE (reference sequence). CDR3 sequence: CASSLTGLYGYTF. The CDR3 nucleotides read TGTGCCAGCAGCTTGACAGGGCTCTATGGCTACACCTTC.

The rearrangement uses TRBV4-3 and TRBJ1-2; weak D call: TRBD1 (6 bases). The CDR3 spans 17 residues. V dropped 1 base and J dropped 2 bases, with 17 bases sitting between them. Germline CDR1 and CDR2: LGHNA and YSLEER. CDR3 bases: TGCGCCAGCAGCCAAGCTCGTGGCGCCGGGGGCAACTATGGCTACACCTTC. It is translated as CASSQARGAGGNYGYTF.

Only one count was recorded for this clone. The chain couples TRBV4-3 to TRBJ2-1, with 10 bases that match TRBD2. Germline V gives CDR1 LGHNA, CDR2 YSLEER. This CDR3 is built from 20 residues. The V segment lost 0 bases and the J segment 0 bases; nucleotides outside the gene matches: 11. Written as DNA, the CDR3 is TGCGCCAGCAGCCAAGAGGGGTGGGGACTAGCGCTTAGCTCCTACAATGAGCAGTTCTTC. Translating gives CASSQEGWGLALSSYNEQFF.

The chain joins TRBV6-1 to TRBJ1-2; D is undetermined. V shed 0 bases and J shed 0 bases, with 8 bases lying between them. CDR1 and CDR2 from the germline V gene are MNHNS and SASEGT. The CDR3 contains 15 residues. The CDR3 here is CASSEAAVSNYGYTF. The DNA for the CDR3 is TGTGCCAGCAGTGAAGCGGCAGTCTCTAACTATGGCTACACCTTC.

The chain couples TRBV14 to TRBJ1-2; tentatively, D is TRBD1 (5 bases). Trimming left V 4 bases short and J 3 bases short, with 9 bases between. CDR3 length equals 13 residues. Germline CDR1 is SGHDN and CDR2 is FVKESK. CDR3 protein: CASSPDTDYGYTF. The CDR3 DNA reads as TGTGCCAGCAGCCCGGACACGGACTATGGCTACACCTTC.

The V gene is TRBV19, the J gene TRBJ1-2, with TRBD1 identical over 9 bases. CDR3 size: 14 residues. Germline-derived CDR1 and CDR2 are LNHDA and SQIVND (reference sequence). With 7 bases clipped from V and 7 bases from J, the junction kept 10 bases outside the gene matches. The CDR3 DNA reads TGTGCCAGTACCACCCGGGACAGGGTGGGTGGCTACACCTTC. It translates to CASTTRDRVGGYTF.

This clone was found once. CDR3 sequence (DNA): TGTGCCAGCAGCGATCTAGCGGGGGGGAGAGATACGCAGTATTTT. Translated: CASSDLAGGRDTQYF. The chain has TRBV7-9 and TRBJ2-3, with TRBD2 matching 12 bases. The CDR3 is 15 amino acids. CDR1 is SEHNR, CDR2 FQNEAQ, per germline (reference sequence). V shed 5 bases, J shed 5 bases, and the junction held 5 bases outside the gene matches.

This sequence joins TRBV19 and TRBJ1-1; no definite D call. Germline V gene sequence: CDR1 LNHDA, CDR2 SQIVND (reference sequence). V was clipped by 3 bases and J by 6 bases, with 5 bases between them. The CDR3 loop spans 11 amino acids. This CDR3 reads CASSIGPEAFF. CDR3 nucleotide sequence: TGTGCCAGTAGTATTGGGCCTGAAGCTTTCTTT.